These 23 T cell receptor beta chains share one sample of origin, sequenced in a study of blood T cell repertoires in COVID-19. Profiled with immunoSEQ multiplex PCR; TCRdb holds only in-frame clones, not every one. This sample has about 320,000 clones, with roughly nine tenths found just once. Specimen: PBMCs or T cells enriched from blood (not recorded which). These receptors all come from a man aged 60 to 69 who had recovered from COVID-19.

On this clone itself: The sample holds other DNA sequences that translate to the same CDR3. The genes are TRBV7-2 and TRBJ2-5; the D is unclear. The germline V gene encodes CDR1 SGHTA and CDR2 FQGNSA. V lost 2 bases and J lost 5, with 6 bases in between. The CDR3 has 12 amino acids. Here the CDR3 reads CASSLLRETQYF. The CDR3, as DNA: TGTGCCAGCAGCTTATTGCGCGAGACCCAGTACTTC.

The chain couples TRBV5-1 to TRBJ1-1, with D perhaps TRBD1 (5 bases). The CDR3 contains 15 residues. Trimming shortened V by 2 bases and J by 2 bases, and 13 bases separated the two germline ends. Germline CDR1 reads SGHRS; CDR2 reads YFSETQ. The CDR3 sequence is CASSLEGQGNTEAFF. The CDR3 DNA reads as TGCGCCAGCAGCTTAGAAGGACAAGGAAACACTGAAGCTTTCTTT.

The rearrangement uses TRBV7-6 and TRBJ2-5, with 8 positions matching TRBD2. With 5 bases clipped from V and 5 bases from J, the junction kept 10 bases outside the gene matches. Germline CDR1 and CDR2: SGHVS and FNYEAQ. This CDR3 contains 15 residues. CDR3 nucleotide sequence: TGTGCCAGCAGCCAAACCCGACTAGCGAGGGAGACCCAGTACTTC. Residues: CASSQTRLARETQYF.

CDR3 sequence (DNA): TGCAGCGTTGAGGAGTTGAGGGAAACAAACACCATATATTTT. It codes for CSVEELRETNTIYF. V is TRBV29-1 and J is TRBJ1-3; no firm D call. Between the trimmed V and J ends, which lost 3 bases and 6 bases, there was a span of 15 bases. The germline CDR1 and CDR2 sequences are SQVTM and ANQGSEA. The CDR3 consists of 14 residues.

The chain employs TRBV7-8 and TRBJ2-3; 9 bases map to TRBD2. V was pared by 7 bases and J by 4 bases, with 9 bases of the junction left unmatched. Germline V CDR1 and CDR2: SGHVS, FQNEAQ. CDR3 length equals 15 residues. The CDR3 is CASTGGLAKADTQYF. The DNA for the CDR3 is TGTGCCAGCACCGGGGGACTAGCTAAAGCAGATACGCAGTATTTT.

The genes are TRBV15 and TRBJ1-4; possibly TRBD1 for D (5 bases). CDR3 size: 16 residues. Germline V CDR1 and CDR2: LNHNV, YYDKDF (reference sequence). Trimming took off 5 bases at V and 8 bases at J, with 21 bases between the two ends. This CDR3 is CATSPELRGDAEKLFF. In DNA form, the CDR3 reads TGTGCCACCAGCCCAGAACTACGGGGGGATGCGGAAAAACTGTTTTTT.

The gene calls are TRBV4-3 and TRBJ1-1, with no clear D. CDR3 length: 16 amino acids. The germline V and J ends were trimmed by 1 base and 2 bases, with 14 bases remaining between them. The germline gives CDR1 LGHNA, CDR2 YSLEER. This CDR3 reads CASSQGAGEINTEAFF. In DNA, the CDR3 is TGCGCCAGCAGCCAAGGGGCAGGCGAAATAAACACTGAAGCTTTCTTT.

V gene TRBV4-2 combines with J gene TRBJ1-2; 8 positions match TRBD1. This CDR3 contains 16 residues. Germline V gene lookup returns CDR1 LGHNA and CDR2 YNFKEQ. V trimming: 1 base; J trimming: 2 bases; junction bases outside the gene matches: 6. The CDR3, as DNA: TGTGCCAGCAGCCAAGGGACAGGGACACCCAACTATGGCTACACCTTC. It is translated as CASSQGTGTPNYGYTF.

The CDR3 spells CASSLAGLVVSGELFF. The DNA of the CDR3 is TGTGCCAGCAGCTTAGCGGGACTAGTGGTTTCCGGGGAGCTGTTTTTT. The chain joins TRBV7-6 to TRBJ2-2; TRBD2 aligns across 8 bases. CDR3 length: 16 residues. Germline-derived CDR1 and CDR2 are SGHVS and FNYEAQ. V gave up 0 bases and J gave up 6 bases; unmatched junction bases: 6.

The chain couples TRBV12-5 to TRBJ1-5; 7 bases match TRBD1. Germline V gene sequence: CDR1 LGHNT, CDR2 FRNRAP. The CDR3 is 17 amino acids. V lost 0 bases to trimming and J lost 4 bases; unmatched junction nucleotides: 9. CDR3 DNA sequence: TGTGCTAGTGGTTTGGTAGACCAGGGACAGCAAAATCAGCCCCAGCATTTT. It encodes CASGLVDQGQQNQPQHF. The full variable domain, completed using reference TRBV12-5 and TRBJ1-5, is DARVTQTPRHKVTEMGQEVTMRCQPILGHNTVFWYRQTMMQGLELLAYFRNRAPLDDSGMPKDRFSAEMPDATLATLKIQPSEPRDSAVYFCASGLVDQGQQNQPQHFGDGTRLSIL.

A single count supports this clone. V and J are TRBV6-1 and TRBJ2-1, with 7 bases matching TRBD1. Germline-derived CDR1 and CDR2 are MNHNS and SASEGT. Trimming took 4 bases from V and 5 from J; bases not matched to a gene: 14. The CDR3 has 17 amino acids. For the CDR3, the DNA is TGTGCCAGCAGTGGACCCTCCCGGACAGGCCCCGACAATGAGCAGTTCTTC. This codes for CASSGPSRTGPDNEQFF.

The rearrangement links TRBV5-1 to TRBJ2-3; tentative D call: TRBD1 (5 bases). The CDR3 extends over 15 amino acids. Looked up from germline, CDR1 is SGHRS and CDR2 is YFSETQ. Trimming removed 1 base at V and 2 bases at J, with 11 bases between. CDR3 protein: CASSLRQHDTDTQYF. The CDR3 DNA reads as TGCGCCAGCAGCTTGAGACAGCACGACACAGATACGCAGTATTTT.

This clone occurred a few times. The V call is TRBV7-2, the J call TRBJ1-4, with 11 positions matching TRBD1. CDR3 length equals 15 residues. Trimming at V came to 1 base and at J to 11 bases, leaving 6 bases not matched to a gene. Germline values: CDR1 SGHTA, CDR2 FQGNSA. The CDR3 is CASSLGDRGDVKLFF. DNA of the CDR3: TGTGCCAGCAGCTTAGGGGACAGGGGGGATGTGAAACTGTTTTTT.

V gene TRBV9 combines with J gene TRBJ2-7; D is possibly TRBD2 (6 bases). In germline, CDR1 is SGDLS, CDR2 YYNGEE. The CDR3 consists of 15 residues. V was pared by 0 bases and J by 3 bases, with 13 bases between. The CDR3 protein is CASSVAGGWDYEQYF. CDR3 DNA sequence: TGTGCCAGCAGCGTAGCCGGAGGGTGGGACTACGAGCAGTACTTC. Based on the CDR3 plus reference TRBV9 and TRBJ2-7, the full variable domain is DSGVTQTPKHLITATGQRVTLRCSPRSGDLSVYWYQQSLDQGLQFLIQYYNGEERAKGNILERFSAQQFPDLHSELNLSSLELGDSALYFCASSVAGGWDYEQYFGPGTRLTVT.

For the CDR3, the DNA is TGTGCCAGCAGTGATCCCACCCTACAGGGGTGGGACACTGAAGCTTTCTTT. Protein: CASSDPTLQGWDTEAFF. This sequence joins TRBV6-1 and TRBJ1-1, with 7 bases lining up with TRBD1. This CDR3 comprises 17 residues. Trimming at V came to 3 bases and at J to 3 bases, leaving 13 bases not matched to a gene. Germline CDR1 reads MNHNS; CDR2 reads SASEGT.

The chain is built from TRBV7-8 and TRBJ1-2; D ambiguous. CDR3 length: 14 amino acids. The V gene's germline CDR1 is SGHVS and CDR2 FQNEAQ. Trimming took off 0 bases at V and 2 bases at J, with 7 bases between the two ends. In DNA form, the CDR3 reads TGTGCCAGCAGCTTAGCTGGGCGCAACTATGGCTACACCTTC. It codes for CASSLAGRNYGYTF.

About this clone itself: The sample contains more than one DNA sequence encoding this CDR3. The CDR3 sequence: CASSVADRGNTEAFF. CDR3 nucleotides: TGTGCCAGCAGCGTAGCTGACCGGGGGAACACTGAAGCTTTCTTT. V is TRBV9 and J is TRBJ1-1; D remains unclear. Trimming shortened V by 0 bases and J by 1 base, and 10 bases separated the two germline ends. Germline V gene data show CDR1 as SGDLS and CDR2 as YYNGEE. The CDR3 is made up of 15 amino acids.

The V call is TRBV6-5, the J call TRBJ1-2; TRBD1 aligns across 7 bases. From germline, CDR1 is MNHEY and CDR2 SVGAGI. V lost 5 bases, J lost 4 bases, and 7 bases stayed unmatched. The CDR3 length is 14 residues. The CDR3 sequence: CASSTRQGLYGYTF. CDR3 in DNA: TGTGCCAGCAGTACAAGACAGGGACTCTATGGCTACACCTTC.

The DNA for the CDR3 is TGTGCCAGTAGCCCACAGGGTACCCGCAGCTATGGCTACACCTTC. It encodes CASSPQGTRSYGYTF. The chain carries TRBV19 and TRBJ1-2; tentative D call: TRBD1 (6 bases). The ends were cut back, 6 bases at V and 4 bases at J, with 18 bases in the middle. The CDR3 extends over 15 amino acids. Germline V gene sequence: CDR1 LNHDA, CDR2 SQIVND (reference sequence).

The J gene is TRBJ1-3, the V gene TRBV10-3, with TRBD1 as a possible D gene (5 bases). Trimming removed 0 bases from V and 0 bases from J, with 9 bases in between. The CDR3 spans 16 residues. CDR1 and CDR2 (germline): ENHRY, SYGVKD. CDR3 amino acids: CAISESIGVSGNTIYF. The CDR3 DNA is TGTGCCATCAGTGAGTCAATAGGGGTCTCTGGAAACACCATATATTTT.

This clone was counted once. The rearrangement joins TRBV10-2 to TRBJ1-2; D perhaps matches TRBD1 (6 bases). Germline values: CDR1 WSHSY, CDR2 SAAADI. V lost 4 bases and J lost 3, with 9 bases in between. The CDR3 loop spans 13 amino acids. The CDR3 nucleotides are TGCGCCAGCAGTGTCACAGGGCACTATGGCTACACCTTC. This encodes CASSVTGHYGYTF.

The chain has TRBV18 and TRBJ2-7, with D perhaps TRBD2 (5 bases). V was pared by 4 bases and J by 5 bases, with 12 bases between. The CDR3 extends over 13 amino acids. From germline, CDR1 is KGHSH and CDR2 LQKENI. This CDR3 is CASSQVSGNEQYF. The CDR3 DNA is TGTGCCAGCTCACAGGTGAGCGGCAACGAGCAGTACTTC. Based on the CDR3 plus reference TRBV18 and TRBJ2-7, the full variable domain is NAGVMQNPRHLVRRRGQEARLRCSPMKGHSHVYWYRQLPEEGLKFMVYLQKENIIDESGMPKERFSAEFPKEGPSILRIQQVVRGDSAAYFCASSQVSGNEQYFGPGTRLTVT.

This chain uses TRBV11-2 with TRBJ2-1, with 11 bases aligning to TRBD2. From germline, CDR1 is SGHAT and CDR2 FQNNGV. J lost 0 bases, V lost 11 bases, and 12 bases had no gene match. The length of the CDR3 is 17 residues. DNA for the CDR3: TGTGCCTGCTACCGGACTAGCGGGCCCCTCTCCTACAATGAGCAGTTCTTC. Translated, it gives CACYRTSGPLSYNEQFF.